Below, 3 T cell receptor beta chains from the same sample are listed, as sequenced in a study of high-grade serous ovarian cancer treatment subgroups. Tumor samples were obtained before definitive surgery or chemotherapy. Only in-frame clones appear in the TCRdb table, and some are missing; sequencing was by immunoSEQ multiplex PCR. Of around 4,000 clones listed, 65% to 80% were seen once; the top ten hold 12%. What was sequenced was tumor tissue. These receptors all stem from a human donor with high-grade serous ovarian cancer.

The chain combines TRBV19 with TRBJ2-5; 12 bases fit TRBD2. Trimming at V came to 6 bases and at J to 4 bases, leaving 0 bases not matched to a gene. The CDR3 totals 13 residues. Germline V gives CDR1 LNHDA, CDR2 SQIVND (reference sequence). The CDR3 loop reads CASRLAGGETQYF. CDR3 sequence (DNA): TGTGCCAGTAGACTAGCGGGGGGAGAGACCCAGTACTTC. Variable domain in full (rest from reference TRBV19 and TRBJ2-5): DGGITQSPKYLFRKEGQNVTLSCEQNLNHDAMYWYRQDPGQGLRLIYYSQIVNDFQKGDIAEGYSVSREKKESFPLTVTSAQKNPTAFYLCASRLAGGETQYFGPGTRLLVL.

A single count supports this clone. V and J are TRBV19 and TRBJ2-7, with a tentative D call TRBD1 (5 bases). From germline, CDR1 is LNHDA and CDR2 SQIVND (reference sequence). Trimming removed 3 bases from V and 2 bases from J, with 11 bases in between. The CDR3 totals 14 residues. The CDR3 region is CASSIHGATYEQYF. The CDR3 coding sequence is TGTGCCAGTAGTATCCATGGGGCTACCTACGAGCAGTACTTC.

The V call is TRBV4-2, the J call TRBJ2-2; no clear D gene. V dropped 6 bases and J dropped 1 base, with 9 bases sitting between them. In germline, CDR1 is LGHNA, CDR2 YNFKEQ. The CDR3 runs 14 residues. CDR3 nucleotides: TGTGCCAGCAGTTCCCAACTGAACACCGGGGAGCTGTTTTTT. It is translated as CASSSQLNTGELFF.